Detailed here is one T cell receptor (beta chain). Some clones are missing from TCRdb's copy, which holds only in-frame ones; the method was immunoSEQ multiplex PCR. The table shows about 65,000 clones, with around 87% occurring only once. Blood got drawn at baseline, again on cycle 4 day 1, and then on cycle 7 day 1. This sample is drawn from a study of OX40 agonist ivuxolimab in advanced cancers. Whole-study context: Patients were dosed with the agonistic anti-OX40 (CD134) antibody ivuxolimab.

CDR3 size: 15 residues. Germline loops: CDR1 SGHRS, CDR2 YFSETQ. The V end lost 4 bases, the J end lost 7 bases, and 15 bases lay between the germline ends. Specimen: CD4+ or CD8+ T cells sorted from blood, collected in a trial of the OX40 agonist ivuxolimab. This chain uses TRBV5-1 with TRBJ1-6; a weak D match, TRBD1 (5 bases). This clonotype was obtained from an adult with an advanced solid tumor such as melanoma, head and neck, liver or kidney cancer. CDR3 sequence reads: CASSPLGERNSPLHF. The CDR3 region has the DNA TGCGCCAGCAGCCCGTTGGGGGAACGAAATTCACCCCTCCACTTT. Looking up the rest from reference TRBV5-1 and TRBJ1-6 gives the full variable domain: KAGVTQTPRYLIKTRGQQVTLSCSPISGHRSVSWYQQTPGQGLQFLFEYFSETQRNKGNFPGRFSGRQFSNSRSEMNVSTLELGDSALYLCASSPLGERNSPLHFGNGTRLTVT.